This T cell receptor beta chain stems from a study of cytomegalovirus exposure and HLA in healthy donors. Notes on the study in general: Reports indicate that TCR beta sequences accurately predicted the HLA-A and HLA-B alleles of most subjects. The classifier reportedly diagnosed cytomegalovirus status with high specificity and sensitivity. Most TCRs appeared rarely, but some public TCRs recurred in many donors.

As to this clone: The antigen is undetermined.

Primers: 60 Vbeta forward and 13 Jbeta reverse. TCRdb keeps only in-frame clones here, not all; method: immunoSEQ multiplex PCR. This table has 97,000 or so clones, less than 10% appearing once. The CDR3 is 15 amino acids. V shed 10 bases and J shed 0 bases, with 18 bases lying between them. CDR1 is LNHDA and CDR2 is SQIVND in the germline V gene (reference sequence). This receptor was taken from a man aged 50 to 59 in good health and CMV-seropositive. The chain joins TRBV19 to TRBJ1-1; a weak D match, TRBD1 (6 bases). Sequenced sample: PBMCs. CDR3 coding DNA: TGTGCCACCAGGGGCCGGCCAAGCCTGAACACTGAAGCTTTCTTT. Its protein is CATRGRPSLNTEAFF.